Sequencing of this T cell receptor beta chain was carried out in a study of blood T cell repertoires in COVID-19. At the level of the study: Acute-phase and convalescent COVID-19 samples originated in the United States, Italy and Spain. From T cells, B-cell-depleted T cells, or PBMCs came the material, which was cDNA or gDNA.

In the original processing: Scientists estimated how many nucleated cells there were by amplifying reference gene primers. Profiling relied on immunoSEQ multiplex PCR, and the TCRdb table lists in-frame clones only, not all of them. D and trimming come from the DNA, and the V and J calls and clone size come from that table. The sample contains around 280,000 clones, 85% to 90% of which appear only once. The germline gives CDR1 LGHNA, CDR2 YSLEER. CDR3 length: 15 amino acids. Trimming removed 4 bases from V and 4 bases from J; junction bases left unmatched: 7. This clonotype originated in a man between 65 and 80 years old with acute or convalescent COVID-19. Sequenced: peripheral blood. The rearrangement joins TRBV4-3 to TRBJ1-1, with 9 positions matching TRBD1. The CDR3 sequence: CASSPGQGISTEAFF. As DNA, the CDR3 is TGCGCCAGCAGCCCGGGACAGGGAATAAGCACTGAAGCTTTCTTT.